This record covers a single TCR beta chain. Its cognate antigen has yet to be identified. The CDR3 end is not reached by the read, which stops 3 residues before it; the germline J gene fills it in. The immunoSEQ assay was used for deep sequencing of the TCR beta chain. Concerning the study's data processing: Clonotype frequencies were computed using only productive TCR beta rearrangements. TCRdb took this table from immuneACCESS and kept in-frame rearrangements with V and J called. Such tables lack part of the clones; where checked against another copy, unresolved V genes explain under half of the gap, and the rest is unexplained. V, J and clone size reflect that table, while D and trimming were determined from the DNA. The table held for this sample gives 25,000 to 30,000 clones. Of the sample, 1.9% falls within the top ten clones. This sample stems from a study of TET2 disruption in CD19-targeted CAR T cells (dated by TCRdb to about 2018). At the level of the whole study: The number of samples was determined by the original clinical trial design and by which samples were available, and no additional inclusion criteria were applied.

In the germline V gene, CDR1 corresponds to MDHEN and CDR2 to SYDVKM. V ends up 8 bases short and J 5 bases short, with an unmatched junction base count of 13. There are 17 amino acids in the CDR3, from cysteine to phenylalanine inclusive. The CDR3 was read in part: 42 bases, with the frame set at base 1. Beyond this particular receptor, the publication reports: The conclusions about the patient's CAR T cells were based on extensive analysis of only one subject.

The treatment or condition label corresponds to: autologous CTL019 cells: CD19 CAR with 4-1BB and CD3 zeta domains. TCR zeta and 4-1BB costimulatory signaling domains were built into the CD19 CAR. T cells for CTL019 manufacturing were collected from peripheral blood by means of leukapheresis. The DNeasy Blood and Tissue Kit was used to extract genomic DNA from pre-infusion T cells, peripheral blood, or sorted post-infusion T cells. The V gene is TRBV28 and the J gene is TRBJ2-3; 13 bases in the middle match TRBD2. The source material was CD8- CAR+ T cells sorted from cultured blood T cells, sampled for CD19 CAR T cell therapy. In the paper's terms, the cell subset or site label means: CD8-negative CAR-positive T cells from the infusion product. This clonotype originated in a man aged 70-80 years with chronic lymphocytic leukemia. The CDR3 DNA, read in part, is TGTGCCAGCCATCCTTTCGGACTAGCGGGGGAGGAAGATACG. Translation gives CASHPFGLAGEEDT. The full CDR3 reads CASHPFGLAGEEDTQYF.